This TCR beta chain was recovered during a study of early T cells in non-severe SARS-CoV-2 infection. Findings of the study overall: Using VDJdb, the matching emphasized anti-spike CD8 responses while missing private and CD4 specificities.

Germline CDR1 reads LGHDT; CDR2 reads YNNKEL (reference sequence). V lost 2 bases, J lost 3 bases, and 8 bases stayed unmatched. The CDR3 length is 16 residues. About this clonotype itself: Its antigen is not identified.

In the library, individual cDNA molecules carried attached unique molecular identifiers. TCRdb redid the calling of the 5' RACE reads with MiXCR, one entry per CDR3 protein. The table lists tens of thousands of distinct CDR3 sequences, 10% to 15% of them singletons. Sample: whole blood. This clonotype was sampled from an adult who was a healthcare worker with PCR-confirmed SARS-CoV-2 infection or an uninfected control (not recorded which). V gene TRBV3-1 combines with J gene TRBJ2-7; TRBD2 matches at 9 bases. The DNA for the CDR3 is TGTGCCAGCAGCCAAAATAGCGGGGGCCGATTCTACGAGCAGTACTTC. This codes for CASSQNSGGRFYEQYF.